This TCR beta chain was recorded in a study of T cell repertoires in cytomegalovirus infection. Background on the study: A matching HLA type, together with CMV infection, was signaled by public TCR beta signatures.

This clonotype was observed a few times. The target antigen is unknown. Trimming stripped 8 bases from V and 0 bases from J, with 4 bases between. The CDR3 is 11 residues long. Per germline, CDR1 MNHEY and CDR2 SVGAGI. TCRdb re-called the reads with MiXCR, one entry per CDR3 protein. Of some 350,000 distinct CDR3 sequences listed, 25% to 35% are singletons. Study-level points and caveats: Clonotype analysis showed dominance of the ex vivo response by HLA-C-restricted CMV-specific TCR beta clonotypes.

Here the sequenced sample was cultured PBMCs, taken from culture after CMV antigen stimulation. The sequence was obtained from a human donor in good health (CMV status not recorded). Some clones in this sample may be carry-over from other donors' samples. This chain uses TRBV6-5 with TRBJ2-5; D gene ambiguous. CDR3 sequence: CASQYQETQYF. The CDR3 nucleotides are TGTGCCAGCCAGTACCAAGAGACCCAGTACTTC.